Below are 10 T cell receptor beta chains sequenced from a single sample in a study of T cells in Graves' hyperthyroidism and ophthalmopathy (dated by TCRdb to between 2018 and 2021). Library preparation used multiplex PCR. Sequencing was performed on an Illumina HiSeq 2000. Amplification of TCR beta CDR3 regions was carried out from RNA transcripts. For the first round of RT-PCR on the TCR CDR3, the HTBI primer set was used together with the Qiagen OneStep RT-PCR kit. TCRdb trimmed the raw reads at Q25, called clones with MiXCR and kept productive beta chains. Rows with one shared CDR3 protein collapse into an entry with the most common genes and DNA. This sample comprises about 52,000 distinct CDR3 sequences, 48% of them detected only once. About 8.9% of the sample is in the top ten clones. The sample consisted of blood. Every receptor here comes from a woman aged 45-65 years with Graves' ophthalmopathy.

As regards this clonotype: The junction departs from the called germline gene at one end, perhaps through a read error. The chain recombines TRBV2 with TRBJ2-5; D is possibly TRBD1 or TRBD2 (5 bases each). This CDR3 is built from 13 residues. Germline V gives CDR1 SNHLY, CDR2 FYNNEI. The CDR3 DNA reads TGTGCCAGCTCACCAGGGACGAGGGAGACCCAGCACTTC. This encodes CASSPGTRETQHF.

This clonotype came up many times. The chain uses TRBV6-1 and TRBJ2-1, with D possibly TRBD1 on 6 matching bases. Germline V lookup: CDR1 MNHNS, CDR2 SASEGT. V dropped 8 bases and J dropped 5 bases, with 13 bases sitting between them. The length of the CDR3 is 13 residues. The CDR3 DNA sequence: TGTGCCAGCGAACAGGACAGAAACAATGAGCAGTTCTTC. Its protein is CASEQDRNNEQFF.

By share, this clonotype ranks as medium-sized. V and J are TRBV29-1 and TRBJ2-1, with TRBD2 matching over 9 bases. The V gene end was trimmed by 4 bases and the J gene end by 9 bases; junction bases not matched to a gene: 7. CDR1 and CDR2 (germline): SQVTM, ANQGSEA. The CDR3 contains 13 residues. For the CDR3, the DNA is TGCAGCGTTGCTGCGGGACTAGCTACTGAGCAGTTCTTC. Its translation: CSVAAGLATEQFF.

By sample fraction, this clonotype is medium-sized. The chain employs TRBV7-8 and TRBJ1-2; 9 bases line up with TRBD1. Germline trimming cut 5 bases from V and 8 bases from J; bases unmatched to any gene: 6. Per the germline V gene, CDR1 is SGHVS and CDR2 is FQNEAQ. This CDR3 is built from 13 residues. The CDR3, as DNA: TGTGCCAGCAGCCCCGGGACAGGGAACGGCTACACCTTC. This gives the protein CASSPGTGNGYTF.

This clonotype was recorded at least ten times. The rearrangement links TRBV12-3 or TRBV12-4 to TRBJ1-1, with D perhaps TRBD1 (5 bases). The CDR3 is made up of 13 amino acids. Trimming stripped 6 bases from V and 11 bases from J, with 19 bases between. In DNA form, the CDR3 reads TGTGCCAGCAGCCTTACAGCTGACAGTGCGGCTTTCTTT. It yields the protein CASSLTADSAAFF.

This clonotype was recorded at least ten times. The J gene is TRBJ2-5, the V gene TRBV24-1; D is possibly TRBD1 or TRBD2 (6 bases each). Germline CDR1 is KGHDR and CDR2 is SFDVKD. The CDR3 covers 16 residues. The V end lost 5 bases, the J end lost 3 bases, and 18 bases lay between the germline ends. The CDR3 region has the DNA TGTGCCACCAGTGCCTTGGGGGGCCGGGGCGAAGAGACCCAGTACTTC. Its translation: CATSALGGRGEETQYF.

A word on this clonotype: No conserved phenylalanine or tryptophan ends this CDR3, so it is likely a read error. In DNA, the CDR3 is TGTGCCAGCAGCGAGAGGGACTCGAGGGATGAGCAGTATGTT. Translation gives CASSERDSRDEQYV. The rearrangement uses TRBV9 and TRBJ2-3, with D perhaps matching TRBD2 (6 bases). V lost 3 bases to trimming and J lost 11 bases, with 19 bases between them. This CDR3 has 14 residues. Germline V gene sequence: CDR1 SGDLS, CDR2 YYNGEE.

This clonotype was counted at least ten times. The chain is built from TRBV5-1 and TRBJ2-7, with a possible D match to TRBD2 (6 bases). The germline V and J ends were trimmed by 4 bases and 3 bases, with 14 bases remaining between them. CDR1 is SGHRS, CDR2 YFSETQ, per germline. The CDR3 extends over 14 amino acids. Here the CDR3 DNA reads TGCGCCAGCAGCGTCCGACTAGAGGGCTACGAGCAGTACTTC. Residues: CASSVRLEGYEQYF. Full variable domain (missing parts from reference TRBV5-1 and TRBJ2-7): KAGVTQTPRYLIKTRGQQVTLSCSPISGHRSVSWYQQTPGQGLQFLFEYFSETQRNKGNFPGRFSGRQFSNSRSEMNVSTLELGDSALYLCASSVRLEGYEQYFGPGTRLTVT.

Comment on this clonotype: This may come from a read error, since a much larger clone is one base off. The CDR3 DNA sequence: TGCGCCAGCGGCCAAGTCGCAGGCGGCTACACCTTC. Translating it yields CASGQVAGGYTF. The chain uses TRBV4-1 and TRBJ1-2; D uncertain. The CDR3 runs 12 residues. Germline CDR1 is MGHRA and CDR2 is YSYEKL.

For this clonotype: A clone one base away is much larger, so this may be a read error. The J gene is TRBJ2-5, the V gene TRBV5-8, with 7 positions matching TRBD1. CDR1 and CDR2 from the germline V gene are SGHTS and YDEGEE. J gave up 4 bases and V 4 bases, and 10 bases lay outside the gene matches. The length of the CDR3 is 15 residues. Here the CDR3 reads CASSTYGTVRETQYF. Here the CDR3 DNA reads TGTGCCAGCAGCACCTACGGGACAGTACGAGAGACCCAGTACTTC.